The subject of this entry is one TCR beta chain. Its antigen is as yet unknown. The data are from a study of spatial heterogeneity in lung cancer. About the study: Detection consistently yielded more beta chains than alpha chains. Within raw reads, each unique TCR and UMI combination appeared on average more than ten times. Study-wide points: Circulating ubiquitous expanded tumor TCRs were observed more frequently at resection than at follow-up.

TCR cDNA molecules each had a unique molecular identifier. TCRdb reprocessed the 5' RACE reads with MiXCR, giving one entry per CDR3 protein. The sample lists roughly 39,000 distinct CDR3 sequences; around 7.5% were seen once. Time point given: sample taken at primary tumor resection. The study sequenced unsorted whole RNA from tumor, nontumor lung or frozen PBMC. After removal of 5 bases from V and 2 bases from J, the junction contained 9 bases not matched to a gene. This CDR3 comprises 17 residues. The chain employs TRBV12-3 or TRBV12-4 and TRBJ2-4, with TRBD1 matching 10 bases. This TCR was sampled from a male donor with early-stage non-small cell lung cancer. Sequenced material: PBMCs, taken at surgery. The CDR3 region is CASSNRQGAGTKNIQYF. As DNA, the CDR3 is TGTGCCAGCAGTAACAGACAGGGGGCGGGGACCAAAAACATTCAGTACTTC.